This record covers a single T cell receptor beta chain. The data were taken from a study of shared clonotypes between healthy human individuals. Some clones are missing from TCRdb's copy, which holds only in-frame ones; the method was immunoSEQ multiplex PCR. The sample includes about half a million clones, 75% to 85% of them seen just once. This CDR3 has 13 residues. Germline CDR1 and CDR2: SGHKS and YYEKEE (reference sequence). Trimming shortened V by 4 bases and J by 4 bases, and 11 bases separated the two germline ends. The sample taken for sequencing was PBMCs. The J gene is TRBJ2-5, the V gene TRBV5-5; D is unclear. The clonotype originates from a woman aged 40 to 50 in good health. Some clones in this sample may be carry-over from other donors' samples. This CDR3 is CASSPGTRETQYF. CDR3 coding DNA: TGTGCCAGCAGCCCCGGTACCCGAGAGACCCAGTACTTC.